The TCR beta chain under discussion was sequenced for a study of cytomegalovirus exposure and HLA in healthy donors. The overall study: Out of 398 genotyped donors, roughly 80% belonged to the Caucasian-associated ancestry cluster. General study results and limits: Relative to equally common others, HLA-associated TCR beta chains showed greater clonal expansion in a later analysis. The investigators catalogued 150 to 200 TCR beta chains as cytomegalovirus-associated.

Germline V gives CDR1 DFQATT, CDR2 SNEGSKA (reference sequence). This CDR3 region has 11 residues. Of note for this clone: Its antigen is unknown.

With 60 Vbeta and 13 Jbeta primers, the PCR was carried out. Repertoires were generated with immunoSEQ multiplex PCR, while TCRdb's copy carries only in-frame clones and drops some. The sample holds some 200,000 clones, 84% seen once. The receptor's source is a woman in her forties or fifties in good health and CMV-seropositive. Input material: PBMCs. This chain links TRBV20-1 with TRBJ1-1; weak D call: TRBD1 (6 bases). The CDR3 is CRAITGSRAFF. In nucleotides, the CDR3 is TGCAGGGCGATTACAGGGTCTCGAGCTTTCTTT.